Detailed here is one T cell receptor (beta chain). The antigen is undetermined. This sample is drawn from a study of CD8+ T cells in alopecia areata. Overall study results and limits: The study found TCR sharing across patients less clear than in mice, possibly for HLA reasons.

The CDR3 consists of 13 residues. Germline V CDR1 and CDR2: ENHRY, SYGVKD. Trimming pared 3 bases from V and 1 base from J, leaving 6 bases between. Investigators isolated RNA and reverse transcribed it into cDNA to act as the sequencing template. Sequencing was performed with immunoSEQ multiplex PCR; in TCRdb, only in-frame clones are kept and a portion is missing. The sample holds about 270,000 clones, 45% to 70% seen once. Treatment reported: oral pan-JAK inhibitor, 5-10 mg twice daily. V is TRBV10-3 and J is TRBJ1-2; no clear D. The receptor's source is a human donor with alopecia areata. This sample comprised CD4+ T cells sorted from blood, obtained at roughly week 53, from a patient treated with tofacitinib. The DNA of the CDR3 is TGTGCCATCAGTGACAGCATTAACTATGGCTACACCTTC. This translates into CAISDSINYGYTF.